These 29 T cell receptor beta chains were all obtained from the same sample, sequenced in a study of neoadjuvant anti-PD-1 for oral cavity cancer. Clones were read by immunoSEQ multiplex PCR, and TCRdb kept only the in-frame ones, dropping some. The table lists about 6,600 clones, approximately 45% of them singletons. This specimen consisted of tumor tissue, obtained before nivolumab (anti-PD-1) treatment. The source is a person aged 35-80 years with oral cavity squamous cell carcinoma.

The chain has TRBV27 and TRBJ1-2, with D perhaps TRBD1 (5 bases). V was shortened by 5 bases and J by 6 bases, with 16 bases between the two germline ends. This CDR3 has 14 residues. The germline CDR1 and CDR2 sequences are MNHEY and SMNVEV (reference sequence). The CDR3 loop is CASSEWAGRDGYTF. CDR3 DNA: TGTGCCAGCAGTGAATGGGCAGGGAGAGATGGCTACACCTTC.

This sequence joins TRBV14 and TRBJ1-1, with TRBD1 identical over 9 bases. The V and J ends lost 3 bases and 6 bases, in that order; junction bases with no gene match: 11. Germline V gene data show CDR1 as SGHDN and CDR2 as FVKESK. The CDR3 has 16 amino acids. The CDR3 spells CASSHGDRGYQAEAFF. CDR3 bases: TGTGCCAGCAGCCATGGTGACAGGGGGTATCAGGCTGAAGCTTTCTTT.

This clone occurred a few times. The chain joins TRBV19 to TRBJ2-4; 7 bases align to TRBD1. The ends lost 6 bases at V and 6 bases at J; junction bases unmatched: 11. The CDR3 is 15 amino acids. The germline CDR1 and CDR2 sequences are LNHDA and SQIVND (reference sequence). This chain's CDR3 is CASSLNTGVGNIQYF. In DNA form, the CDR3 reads TGTGCCAGTAGCTTAAATACAGGGGTGGGAAACATTCAGTACTTC.

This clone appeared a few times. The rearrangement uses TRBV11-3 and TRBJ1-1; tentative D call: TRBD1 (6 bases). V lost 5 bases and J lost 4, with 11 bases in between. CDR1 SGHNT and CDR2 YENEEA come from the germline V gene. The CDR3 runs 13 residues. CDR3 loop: CASSTNRVTEAFF. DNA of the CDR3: TGTGCCAGCAGCACAAACAGGGTCACTGAAGCTTTCTTT. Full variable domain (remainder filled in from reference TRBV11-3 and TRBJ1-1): EAGVVQSPRYKIIEKKQPVAFWCNPISGHNTLYWYLQNLGQGPELLIRYENEEAVDDSQLPKDRFSAERLKGVDSTLKIQPAELGDSAVYLCASSTNRVTEAFFGQGTRLTVV.

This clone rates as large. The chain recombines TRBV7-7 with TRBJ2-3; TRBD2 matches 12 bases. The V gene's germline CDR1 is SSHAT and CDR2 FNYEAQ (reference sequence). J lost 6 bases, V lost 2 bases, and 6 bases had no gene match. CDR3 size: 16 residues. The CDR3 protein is CASSLSPSGGGDTQYF. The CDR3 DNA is TGTGCCAGCAGCTTAAGTCCTAGCGGGGGGGGTGATACGCAGTATTTT.

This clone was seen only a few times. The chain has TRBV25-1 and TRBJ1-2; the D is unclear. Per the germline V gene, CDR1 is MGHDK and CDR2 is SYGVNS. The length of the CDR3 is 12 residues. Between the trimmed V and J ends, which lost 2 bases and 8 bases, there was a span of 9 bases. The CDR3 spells CASSEDWEGYTF. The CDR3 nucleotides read TGTGCCAGCAGTGAAGATTGGGAGGGCTACACCTTC.

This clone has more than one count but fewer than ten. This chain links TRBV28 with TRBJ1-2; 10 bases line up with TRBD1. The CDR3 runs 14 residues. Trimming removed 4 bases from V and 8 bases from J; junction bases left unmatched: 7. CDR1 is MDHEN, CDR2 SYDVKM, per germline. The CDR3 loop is CASSYPRDRGGYTF. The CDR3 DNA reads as TGTGCCAGCAGTTACCCAAGGGACAGGGGAGGCTACACCTTC.

The chain's CDR3 is CASSQTSGGARTGELFF. Here the CDR3 DNA reads TGTGCCAGCTCACAGACTAGCGGGGGGGCCCGCACCGGGGAGCTGTTTTTT. This rearrangement joins TRBV18 to TRBJ2-2, with 14 bases that match TRBD2. Trimming took 4 bases from V and 4 from J; bases not matched to a gene: 5. This CDR3 is 17 amino acids long. Germline V gene sequence: CDR1 KGHSH, CDR2 LQKENI.

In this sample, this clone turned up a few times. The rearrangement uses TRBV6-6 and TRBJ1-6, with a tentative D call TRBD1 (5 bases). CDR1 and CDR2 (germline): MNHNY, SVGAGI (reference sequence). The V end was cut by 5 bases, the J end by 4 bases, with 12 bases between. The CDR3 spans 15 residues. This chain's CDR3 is CASSPGAVYNSPLHF. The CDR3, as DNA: TGTGCCAGCAGTCCCGGGGCGGTATATAATTCACCCCTCCACTTT.

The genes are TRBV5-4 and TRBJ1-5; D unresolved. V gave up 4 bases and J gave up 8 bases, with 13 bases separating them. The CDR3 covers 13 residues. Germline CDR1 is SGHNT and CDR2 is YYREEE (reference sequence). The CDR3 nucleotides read TGTGCCAGCAGCCAAAGAAATTGGGAGCCCCAGCATTTT. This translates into CASSQRNWEPQHF.

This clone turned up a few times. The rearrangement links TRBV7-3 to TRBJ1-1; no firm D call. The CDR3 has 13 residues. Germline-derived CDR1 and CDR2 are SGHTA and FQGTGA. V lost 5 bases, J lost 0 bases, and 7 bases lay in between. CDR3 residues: CASSVFMNTEAFF. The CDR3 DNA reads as TGTGCCAGCAGCGTATTCATGAACACTGAAGCTTTCTTT.

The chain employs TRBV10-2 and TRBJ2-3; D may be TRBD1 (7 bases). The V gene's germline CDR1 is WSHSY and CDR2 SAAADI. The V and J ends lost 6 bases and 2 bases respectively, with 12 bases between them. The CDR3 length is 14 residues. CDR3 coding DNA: TGCGCCAGCAGGCGGGGACAGTACACAGATACGCAGTATTTT. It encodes CASRRGQYTDTQYF.

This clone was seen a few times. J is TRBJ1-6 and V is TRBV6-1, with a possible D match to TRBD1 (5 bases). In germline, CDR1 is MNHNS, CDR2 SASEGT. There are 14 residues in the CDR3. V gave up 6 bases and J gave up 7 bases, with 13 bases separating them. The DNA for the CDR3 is TGTGCCAGCAGGAGAGGGGAGCGAAATTCACCCCTCCACTTT. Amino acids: CASRRGERNSPLHF.

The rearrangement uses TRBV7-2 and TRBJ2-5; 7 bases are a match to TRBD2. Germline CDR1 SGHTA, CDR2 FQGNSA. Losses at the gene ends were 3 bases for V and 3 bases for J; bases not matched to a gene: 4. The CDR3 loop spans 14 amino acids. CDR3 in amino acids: CASSLGLSEETQYF. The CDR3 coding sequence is TGTGCCAGCAGCTTGGGACTAAGCGAAGAGACCCAGTACTTC. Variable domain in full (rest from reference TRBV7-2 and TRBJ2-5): GAGVSQSPSNKVTEKGKDVELRCDPISGHTALYWYRQSLGQGLEFLIYFQGNSAPDKSGLPSDRFSAERTGGSVSTLTIQRTQQEDSAVYLCASSLGLSEETQYFGPGTRLLVL.

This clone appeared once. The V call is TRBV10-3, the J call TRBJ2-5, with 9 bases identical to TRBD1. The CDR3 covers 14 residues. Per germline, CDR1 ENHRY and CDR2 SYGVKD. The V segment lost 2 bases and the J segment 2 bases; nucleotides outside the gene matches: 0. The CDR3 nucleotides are TGTGCCATCAGTGAGGGACAGGGGCAAGAGACCCAGTACTTC. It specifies CAISEGQGQETQYF.

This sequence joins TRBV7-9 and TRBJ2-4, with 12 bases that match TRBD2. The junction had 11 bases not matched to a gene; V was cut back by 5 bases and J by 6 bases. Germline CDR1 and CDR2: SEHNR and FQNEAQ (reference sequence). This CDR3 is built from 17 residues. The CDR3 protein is CASSVGLAGGPGNIQYF. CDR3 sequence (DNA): TGTGCCAGCAGCGTCGGGCTAGCGGGGGGGCCAGGAAACATTCAGTACTTC.

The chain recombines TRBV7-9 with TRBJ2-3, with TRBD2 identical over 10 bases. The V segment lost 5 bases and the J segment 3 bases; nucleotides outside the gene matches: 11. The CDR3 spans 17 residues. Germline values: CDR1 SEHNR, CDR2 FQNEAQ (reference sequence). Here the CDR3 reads CASSNPSSGGMTDTQYF. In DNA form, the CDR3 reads TGTGCCAGCAGCAATCCTTCTAGCGGGGGCATGACAGATACGCAGTATTTT.

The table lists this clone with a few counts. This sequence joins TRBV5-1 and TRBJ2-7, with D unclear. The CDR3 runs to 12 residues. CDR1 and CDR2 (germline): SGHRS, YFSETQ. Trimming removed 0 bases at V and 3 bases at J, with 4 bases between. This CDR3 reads CASSLESYEQYF. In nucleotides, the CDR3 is TGCGCCAGCAGCTTGGAGAGCTACGAGCAGTACTTC.

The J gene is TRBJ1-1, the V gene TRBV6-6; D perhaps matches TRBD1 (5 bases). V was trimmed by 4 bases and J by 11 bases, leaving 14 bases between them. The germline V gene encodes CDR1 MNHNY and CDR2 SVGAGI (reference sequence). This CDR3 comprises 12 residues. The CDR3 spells CASSSADKRAFF. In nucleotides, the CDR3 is TGTGCCAGCAGTTCCGCGGACAAACGCGCTTTCTTT.

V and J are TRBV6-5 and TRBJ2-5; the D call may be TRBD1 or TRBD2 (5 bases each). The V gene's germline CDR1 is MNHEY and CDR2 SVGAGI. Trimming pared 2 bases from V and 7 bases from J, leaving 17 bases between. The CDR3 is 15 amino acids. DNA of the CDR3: TGTGCCAGCAGTTACCTGCAGGGCCATGGGGGGACCCAGTACTTC. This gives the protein CASSYLQGHGGTQYF.

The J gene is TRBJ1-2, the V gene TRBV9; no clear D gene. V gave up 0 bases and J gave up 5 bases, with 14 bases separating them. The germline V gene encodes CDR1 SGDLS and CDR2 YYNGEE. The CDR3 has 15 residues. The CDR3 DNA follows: TGTGCCAGCAGCGTAGAAGTCTCCGAGATTTATGGCTACACCTTC. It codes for CASSVEVSEIYGYTF.

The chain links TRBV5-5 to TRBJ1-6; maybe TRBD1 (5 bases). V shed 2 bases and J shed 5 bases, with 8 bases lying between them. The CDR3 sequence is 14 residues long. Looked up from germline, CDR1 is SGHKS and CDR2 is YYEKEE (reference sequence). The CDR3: CASSFLGDNSPLHF. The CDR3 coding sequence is TGTGCCAGCAGCTTTCTGGGGGATAATTCACCCCTCCACTTT.

The CDR3 loop is CASSLDREAYNEQFF. The DNA of the CDR3 is TGTGCCAGCTCATTAGACAGGGAAGCCTACAATGAGCAGTTCTTC. The rearrangement links TRBV18 to TRBJ2-1; 7 nucleotides line up with TRBD1. The CDR3 contains 15 residues. Trimming cost V 5 bases and J 2 bases; bases outside gene matches: 6. Germline CDR1 KGHSH, CDR2 LQKENI. Full variable domain (missing parts from reference TRBV18 and TRBJ2-1): NAGVMQNPRHLVRRRGQEARLRCSPMKGHSHVYWYRQLPEEGLKFMVYLQKENIIDESGMPKERFSAEFPKEGPSILRIQQVVRGDSAAYFCASSLDREAYNEQFFGPGTRLTVL.

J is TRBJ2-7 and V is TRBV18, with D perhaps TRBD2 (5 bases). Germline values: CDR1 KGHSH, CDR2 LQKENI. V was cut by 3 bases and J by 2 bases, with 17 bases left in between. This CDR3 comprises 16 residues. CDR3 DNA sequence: TGTGCCAGCTCACCGCTCTCTCTCCGGGGTGCCTACGAGCAGTACTTC. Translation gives CASSPLSLRGAYEQYF.

The CDR3 bases are TGTGCCAGCAGCTTTCGCAGGGGCTCTGAAAAACTGTTTTTT. Amino acids: CASSFRRGSEKLFF. This chain joins TRBV7-2 and TRBJ1-4; D is perhaps TRBD1 (6 bases). This CDR3 is 14 amino acids long. V was trimmed by 3 bases and J by 7 bases, leaving 12 bases between them. Germline CDR1 and CDR2: SGHTA and FQGNSA. Supplemented by reference TRBV7-2 and TRBJ1-4, the full variable domain reads GAGVSQSPSNKVTEKGKDVELRCDPISGHTALYWYRQSLGQGLEFLIYFQGNSAPDKSGLPSDRFSAERTGGSVSTLTIQRTQQEDSAVYLCASSFRRGSEKLFFGSGTQLSVL.

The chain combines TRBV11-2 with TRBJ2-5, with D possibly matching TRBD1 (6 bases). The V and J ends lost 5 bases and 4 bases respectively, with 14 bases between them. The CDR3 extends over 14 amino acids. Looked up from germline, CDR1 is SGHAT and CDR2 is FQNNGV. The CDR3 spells CASSPVGAGETQYF. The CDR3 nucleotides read TGTGCCAGCAGCCCGGTGGGGGCGGGAGAGACCCAGTACTTC.

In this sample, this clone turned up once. This chain's CDR3 is CASSLARTGVGYGFNSPLHF. CDR3 DNA: TGTGCCAGCAGCTTAGCGCGGACGGGGGTCGGTTATGGGTTTAATTCACCCCTCCACTTT. This rearrangement joins TRBV7-2 to TRBJ1-6; a possible D gene is TRBD1 (5 bases). There are 20 residues in the CDR3. Trimming took off 0 bases at V and 6 bases at J, with 24 bases between the two ends. CDR1 and CDR2 from the germline V gene are SGHTA and FQGNSA.

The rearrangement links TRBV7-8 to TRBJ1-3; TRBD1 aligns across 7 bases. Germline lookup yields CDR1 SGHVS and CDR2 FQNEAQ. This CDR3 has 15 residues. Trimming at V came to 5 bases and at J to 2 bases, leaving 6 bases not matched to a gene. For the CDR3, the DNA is TGTGCCAGCAGCGTAAACAGGGGAGCTGGAAACACCATATATTTT. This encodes CASSVNRGAGNTIYF.

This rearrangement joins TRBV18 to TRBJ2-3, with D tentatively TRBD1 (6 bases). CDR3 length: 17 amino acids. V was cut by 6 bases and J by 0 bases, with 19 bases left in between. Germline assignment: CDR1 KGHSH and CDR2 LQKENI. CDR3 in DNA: TGTGCCAGCTCGGACAGTAACCGTAGAACTAGCACAGATACGCAGTATTTT. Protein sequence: CASSDSNRRTSTDTQYF.